The 29 T cell receptor beta chains reported below all come from one sample, sequenced in a study of radiotherapy plus CTLA-4 blockade in lung cancer. The data were produced by immunoSEQ multiplex PCR, yet TCRdb's version contains in-frame clones alone and is incomplete. The data hold more than 60,000 clones, with approximately 76% observed a single time. The starting material was peripheral blood, obtained from a patient treated with radiotherapy plus ipilimumab. The receptors come from a human donor with non-small cell lung cancer who had a complete response to radiotherapy plus ipilimumab.

DNA of the CDR3: TGTGCCAGCAGTAGCTACGAGAAAGACAGCCTTGGTGGCTACACCTTC. This codes for CASSSYEKDSLGGYTF. The chain combines TRBV6-6 with TRBJ1-2, with TRBD1 as a possible D gene (5 bases). With 5 bases removed from V and 7 bases from J, the gap between germline ends came to 23 bases. This CDR3 is built from 16 residues. The germline gives CDR1 MNHNY, CDR2 SVGAGI (reference sequence).

V gene TRBV10-1 combines with J gene TRBJ2-3, with D maybe TRBD2 (5 bases). Germline V CDR1 and CDR2: WNHNN, SYGVQD (reference sequence). V was trimmed by 5 bases and J by 0 bases, leaving 9 bases between them. The CDR3 is 14 amino acids. The CDR3 protein is CASSSRTSTDTQYF. The DNA of the CDR3 is TGCGCCAGCAGTAGCCGGACTAGCACAGATACGCAGTATTTT.

The chain carries TRBV15 and TRBJ1-4; D is unclear. Germline lookup yields CDR1 LNHNV and CDR2 YYDKDF (reference sequence). V lost 0 bases, J lost 4 bases, and 9 bases lay in between. This CDR3 comprises 15 residues. This CDR3 reads CATSREIKINEKLFF. The CDR3 DNA is TGTGCCACCAGCAGAGAAATAAAAATTAATGAAAAACTGTTTTTT.

V gene TRBV7-9 combines with J gene TRBJ2-7; D is perhaps TRBD2 (5 bases). From germline, CDR1 is SEHNR and CDR2 FQNEAQ (reference sequence). V lost 6 bases, J lost 4 bases, and 10 bases lay in between. There are 12 residues in the CDR3. This chain's CDR3 is CASSLEVYEQYF. The CDR3 nucleotides are TGTGCCAGCAGTTTGGAGGTATACGAGCAGTACTTC.

This clone was seen a single time. J is TRBJ1-5 and V is TRBV30, with D perhaps TRBD1 (5 bases). CDR3 length: 15 residues. V gave up 3 bases and J gave up 2 bases, with 14 bases separating them. Germline CDR1 reads GTSNPN; CDR2 reads SVGIG (reference sequence). The CDR3 DNA sequence: TGTGCCTGGAGGGAGTCTGGAGGGGGCAATCAGCCCCAGCATTTT. Its translation is CAWRESGGGNQPQHF. The full variable domain, rest sourced from reference TRBV30 and TRBJ1-5, is SQTIHQWPATLVQPVGSPLSLECTVEGTSNPNLYWYRQAAGRGLQLLFYSVGIGQISSEVPQNLSASRPQDRQFILSSKKLLLSDSGFYLCAWRESGGGNQPQHFGDGTRLSIL.

V and J are TRBV9 and TRBJ2-2; a possible D gene is TRBD2 (7 bases). The germline V and J ends were trimmed by 4 bases and 6 bases, with 19 bases remaining between them. Germline loops: CDR1 SGDLS, CDR2 YYNGEE. The CDR3 runs to 16 residues. CDR3 protein: CASSRGGGGLAGELFF. The CDR3 nucleotides read TGTGCCAGCAGCCGGGGAGGGGGGGGCCTCGCCGGGGAGCTGTTTTTT.

The V call is TRBV19, the J call TRBJ1-2; TRBD1 agrees at 9 bases. The CDR3 is 14 amino acids. Trimming cost V 7 bases and J 4 bases; bases outside gene matches: 7. Germline CDR1 is LNHDA and CDR2 is SQIVND (reference sequence). As DNA, the CDR3 is TGTGCCAGTAAAAGGACAGGGGAAGCCTATGGCTACACCTTC. Translated, it gives CASKRTGEAYGYTF.

CDR3 amino acids: CASSPWDRGHEQYF. In DNA form, the CDR3 reads TGTGCCAGCAGCCCCTGGGACAGGGGCCACGAGCAGTACTTC. This chain uses TRBV28 with TRBJ2-7, with 10 bases that match TRBD1. The CDR3 totals 14 residues. The J segment lost 5 bases and the V segment lost 6 bases, leaving 7 bases of the junction unmatched. The germline gives CDR1 MDHEN, CDR2 SYDVKM.

V and J are TRBV27 and TRBJ2-5; TRBD2 matches 9 bases. The ends lost 5 bases at V and 4 bases at J; junction bases unmatched: 5. The CDR3 runs to 14 residues. The germline V gene has CDR1 MNHEY and CDR2 SMNVEV (reference sequence). The CDR3 spells CASSPGTSRETQYF. CDR3 nucleotides: TGTGCCAGCAGTCCAGGGACTAGCAGAGAGACCCAGTACTTC.

This rearrangement joins TRBV7-2 to TRBJ1-1; 7 nucleotides agree with TRBD1. This CDR3 region has 15 residues. CDR1 and CDR2 (germline): SGHTA, FQGNSA. V gave up 5 bases and J gave up 3 bases; unmatched junction bases: 9. The CDR3 protein is CASSLNRGSYTEAFF. The DNA for the CDR3 is TGTGCCAGCAGCCTAAACAGGGGCAGTTACACTGAAGCTTTCTTT.

Only one count was recorded for this clone. The V gene is TRBV6-1, the J gene TRBJ1-1; D not resolved. The germline V gene has CDR1 MNHNS and CDR2 SASEGT. The V end was cut by 3 bases, the J end by 5 bases, with 7 bases between. The CDR3 runs 12 residues. The CDR3 nucleotides are TGTGCCAGCAGTGACCCCAAAACTGAAGCTTTCTTT. Encoded protein: CASSDPKTEAFF.

The chain recombines TRBV30 with TRBJ2-7; a weak D match, TRBD1 (6 bases). V was pared by 0 bases and J by 2 bases, with 14 bases between. CDR3 length: 15 amino acids. The germline V gene encodes CDR1 GTSNPN and CDR2 SVGIG (reference sequence). CDR3 coding DNA: TGTGCCTGGAGTGTACTCTCCGGGACACCCTACGAGCAGTACTTC. Its protein is CAWSVLSGTPYEQYF.

This chain links TRBV11-2 with TRBJ2-6; maybe TRBD1 (6 bases). CDR1 is SGHAT, CDR2 FQNNGV, per germline. This CDR3 is built from 19 residues. The ends were cut back, 5 bases at V and 0 bases at J, with 20 bases in the middle. CDR3 sequence reads: CASSPRAPQTGSGANVLTF. The CDR3 DNA sequence: TGTGCCAGCAGCCCCCGTGCCCCGCAGACAGGCTCTGGGGCCAACGTCCTGACTTTC.

This chain links TRBV6-5 with TRBJ2-5; D perhaps matches TRBD2 (5 bases). Germline loops: CDR1 MNHEY, CDR2 SVGAGI. The CDR3 extends over 15 amino acids. V was clipped by 0 bases and J by 2 bases, with 10 bases between them. The CDR3 nucleotides read TGTGCCAGCAGTTACTCATTCAGCGGACAAGAGACCCAGTACTTC. It yields the protein CASSYSFSGQETQYF.

Note on this clone: The same CDR3 arises from other DNA sequences in this sample as well. The chain combines TRBV4-3 with TRBJ1-2; D gene ambiguous. Deletions cut 3 bases from V and 2 bases from J, with 7 bases between. CDR1 and CDR2 (germline): LGHNA, YSLEER. The CDR3 covers 13 residues. CDR3 coding DNA: TGCGCCAGCAGCCAGCAGGCCAACTATGGCTACACCTTC. Translated: CASSQQANYGYTF.

This chain links TRBV10-3 with TRBJ1-2, with D tentatively TRBD1 (6 bases). The CDR3 is 15 residues long. Trimming stripped 4 bases from V and 4 bases from J, with 16 bases between. Germline V gene sequence: CDR1 ENHRY, CDR2 SYGVKD. The DNA for the CDR3 is TGTGCCATCAGTGGCAGACAGGCGAGGGGCTATGGCTACACCTTC. Protein product: CAISGRQARGYGYTF.

This chain links TRBV5-1 with TRBJ2-2, with a tentative D call TRBD1 (5 bases). This CDR3 comprises 13 residues. From germline, CDR1 is SGHRS and CDR2 YFSETQ. Deletions cut 0 bases from V and 6 bases from J, with 6 bases between. The CDR3 protein is CASSLGQSGELFF. CDR3 DNA: TGCGCCAGCAGCTTGGGACAGTCCGGGGAGCTGTTTTTT.

This sequence joins TRBV18 and TRBJ1-3; no clear D. CDR3 length equals 16 residues. CDR1 is KGHSH and CDR2 is LQKENI in the germline V gene. V lost 6 bases and J lost 0, with 15 bases in between. DNA of the CDR3: TGTGCCAGCTCCCTAAAGGTGGAGCACTCTGGAAACACCATATATTTT. Its translation is CASSLKVEHSGNTIYF.

The CDR3 sequence is CASSYSGGIYGYTF. The CDR3 DNA is TGTGCCAGCAGTTACTCAGGAGGCATCTATGGCTACACCTTC. This chain links TRBV6-5 with TRBJ1-2, with D hard to call. V was pared by 0 bases and J by 4 bases, with 9 bases between. The CDR3 spans 14 residues. Germline CDR1 and CDR2: MNHEY and SVGAGI.

The chain has TRBV28 and TRBJ2-7, with a possible D match to TRBD2 (5 bases). The CDR3 sequence is 14 residues long. The ends were cut back, 3 bases at V and 0 bases at J, with 9 bases in the middle. Germline V gene data show CDR1 as MDHEN and CDR2 as SYDVKM. Here the CDR3 reads CASSLPGVSYEQYF. The CDR3 DNA sequence: TGTGCCAGCAGTTTGCCCGGGGTCTCCTACGAGCAGTACTTC.

The chain carries TRBV6-5 and TRBJ2-7; perhaps TRBD2 as D (6 bases). The V end lost 2 bases, the J end lost 0 bases, and 8 bases lay between the germline ends. CDR1 and CDR2 from the germline V gene are MNHEY and SVGAGI. The CDR3 covers 14 residues. The CDR3 is CASSYRDFSYEQYF. The CDR3 DNA follows: TGTGCCAGCAGTTACCGGGACTTCTCCTACGAGCAGTACTTC.

The genes are TRBV28 and TRBJ1-2; D not certain. Germline-derived CDR1 and CDR2 are MDHEN and SYDVKM. CDR3 length: 14 amino acids. V was cut by 4 bases and J by 2 bases, with 11 bases left in between. CDR3 amino acids: CASSSLGLNYGYTF. The CDR3 bases are TGTGCCAGCAGTTCATTGGGCCTAAACTATGGCTACACCTTC.

As to this clone: One end of the junction does not line up with germline, which may come from a read error. The chain joins TRBV7-7 to TRBJ1-3; no firm D call. CDR1 and CDR2 (germline): SSHAT, FNYEAQ (reference sequence). The CDR3 is 14 residues long. This chain's CDR3 is CASSPEASGNTIYF. The DNA of the CDR3 is TGTGCTAGCAGTCCAGAGGCCTCTGGAAACACCATATATTTT.

V and J are TRBV11-2 and TRBJ2-1; possible D gene TRBD2, 5 bases. CDR1 is SGHAT, CDR2 FQNNGV, per germline. Trimming took off 2 bases at V and 1 base at J, with 9 bases between the two ends. The CDR3 has 15 residues. CDR3 sequence (DNA): TGTGCCAGCAGCTTACCGGGGTTGTCCTACAATGAGCAGTTCTTC. Its translation: CASSLPGLSYNEQFF.

V and J are TRBV5-1 and TRBJ2-6, with TRBD1 matching over 7 bases. This CDR3 has 17 residues. Trimming cost V 4 bases and J 0 bases; bases outside gene matches: 7. Germline CDR1 reads SGHRS; CDR2 reads YFSETQ. The CDR3 loop reads CASSRGTASSGANVLTF. CDR3 DNA: TGCGCCAGCAGCCGTGGGACAGCCAGCTCTGGGGCCAACGTCCTGACTTTC.

The chain recombines TRBV6-5 with TRBJ2-7; D not resolved. The CDR3 runs 12 residues. Germline V gives CDR1 MNHEY, CDR2 SVGAGI. Trimming stripped 2 bases from V and 3 bases from J, with 5 bases between. CDR3 nucleotide sequence: TGTGCCAGCAGTTACCCTTACTACGAGCAGTACTTC. Its translation: CASSYPYYEQYF.

This rearrangement joins TRBV27 to TRBJ2-5; 9 positions match TRBD2. The CDR3 loop spans 15 amino acids. Germline V gene sequence: CDR1 MNHEY, CDR2 SMNVEV (reference sequence). Trimming removed 8 bases from V and 9 bases from J; junction bases left unmatched: 16. CDR3 nucleotides: TGTGCCAGCGCGGGCCCGGGACTAGCCGAAGGGGCCCAGTACTTC. It is translated as CASAGPGLAEGAQYF.

V gene TRBV9 combines with J gene TRBJ2-1; 10 positions match TRBD2. The junction had 11 bases not matched to a gene; V was cut back by 7 bases and J by 4 bases. The CDR3 has 16 amino acids. Germline CDR1 is SGDLS and CDR2 is YYNGEE. In DNA, the CDR3 is TGTGCCAGCGGCTCATTAGCGGGAGGCTGGTACAATGAGCAGTTCTTC. This sequence encodes CASGSLAGGWYNEQFF.

Only a few counts were recorded for this clone. The chain recombines TRBV10-3 with TRBJ1-5; 8 nucleotides align to TRBD1. This CDR3 comprises 14 residues. V dropped 6 bases and J dropped 4; count of bases not matched to a gene: 5. CDR1 ENHRY and CDR2 SYGVKD come from the germline V gene. Here the CDR3 reads CAISLGTGNQPQHF. For the CDR3, the DNA is TGTGCCATCAGCCTAGGGACAGGAAATCAGCCCCAGCATTTT.